A selection of T cell receptor beta chains follows, all from one sample in a study of T cells in Graves' hyperthyroidism and ophthalmopathy. TCRdb redid the calling of the multiplex PCR reads with MiXCR, one entry per CDR3 protein. The sample holds 500,000 to 650,000 distinct CDR3 sequences, approximately 17% seen once. Material for sequencing was blood. The receptors shown here come from a woman in her late teens or twenties with Graves' ophthalmopathy. CDR3s include the opening cysteine and the closing phenylalanine or tryptophan. The D gene is left open where the match is weak. The listing skips clone size in some rows; elsewhere it reads once, few, many or a size class.

j_call v_call clone_size d_call cdr3_nt cdr3_aa
TRBJ1-2 TRBV12-3/TRBV12-4 many NA TGTGCCAGCCGCGGGACTTCCAACTATGGCTACACCTTC CASRGTSNYGYTF
TRBJ1-6 TRBV7-8 NA NA TGTGCCAGCAGCTTAGTCGATCTCGTAGGACACCATAGGGATAATTCACCCCTCCACTTT CASSLVDLVGHHRDNSPLHF
TRBJ2-7 TRBV3-1 many NA TGTGCCAGCAGCCCCCCCCCCGGCAGGGTCGCCTACGAGCAGTACTTC CASSPPPGRVAYEQYF
TRBJ1-2 TRBV5-1 NA NA TGCGCCAGCAGCTTGAATACCGCGTTGGCCTTC CASSLNTALAF
TRBJ1-1 TRBV11-2 many NA TGTGCCAGCAGCTTAGACCTCACTGAAGCTTTCTTT CASSLDLTEAFF
TRBJ1-2 TRBV19 few NA TGTGCCAGTAGGGACGGCGGGGGGCCAGGCTATGGCTACACCTTC CASRDGGGPGYGYTF
TRBJ1-1 TRBV6-5 few NA TGTGCCAGCAGTTACTCAAAGGGGAACACTGAAGCTTTCTTT CASSYSKGNTEAFF
TRBJ1-2 TRBV7-2 few TRBD1 TGTGCCTCGCGGAGGACAGGGGAAGACTATGGCTACACCTTC CASRRTGEDYGYTF
TRBJ1-1 TRBV6-2/TRBV6-3 few TRBD1 TGTGCCAGCAGAGAGGGGTCTTGGACAGGGAACACTGAAGCTTTCTTT CASREGSWTGNTEAFF
TRBJ2-7 TRBV2 medium-sized NA TGTGCCAGCAGGTTCGGGTCCCAGAGCTCCTACGAGCAGTACTTC CASRFGSQSSYEQYF
TRBJ1-1 TRBV7-9 many NA TGTGCCAGCAGCTTAGAGGGTACGAACACTGAAGCTTTCTTT CASSLEGTNTEAFF
TRBJ1-2 TRBV11-3 NA NA TGTGCCAGCAGCTTAGATGCGGAAGGCTACACCTTC CASSLDAEGYTF
TRBJ2-7 TRBV7-8 NA NA TGTGCCAGCAGCTTACTTCGAGGCATCGCCTACGAGCAGTACTTC CASSLLRGIAYEQYF
TRBJ1-1 TRBV20-1 many TRBD1 TGCAGTGCTAGACTAACCGGACAGGGAGGGACTGAAGCTTTCTTT CSARLTGQGGTEAFF
TRBJ2-3 TRBV9 NA NA TGTGCCACGGCTCGGGACCCCAGCACAGATACGCAGTATTTT CATARDPSTDTQYF
TRBJ1-2 TRBV30 many TRBD1 TGTGCCTGGCGTACGCTACAGGGGGAAGGCTATGGCTACACCTTC CAWRTLQGEGYGYTF
TRBJ1-2 TRBV24-1 many NA TGTGCCACCAGTGATTTGATGGGTGGCTACACCTTC CATSDLMGGYTF
TRBJ2-5 TRBV4-1 many NA TGCGCCAGCAGCCCTGGACTAGGGACAAGTGAGACCCAGTACTTC CASSPGLGTSETQYF
TRBJ1-5 TRBV27 NA NA TGTGCCAGCAGTTTATCAGCCGGGTATCAGCCCCAGCATTTT CASSLSAGYQPQHF
TRBJ2-7 TRBV25-1 NA NA TGTGCCAGCAGCGGAGTTGTAGGAGACAGAGACTACGAGCAGTACTTC CASSGVVGDRDYEQYF
TRBJ2-5 TRBV11-2 many NA TGTGCCAGCAGCGTATGGGACCAGCAAGAGACCCAGTACTTC CASSVWDQQETQYF
TRBJ2-5 TRBV29-1 NA TRBD2 TGCAGCGTAGTACAGGGACTAGCGGGGGGCATAAACCAAGAGACCCAGTACTTC CSVVQGLAGGINQETQYF